This T cell receptor beta chain is drawn from a study of T cells in Graves' hyperthyroidism and ophthalmopathy. Study results and limitations: Blood also showed most of the thyroid clonotypes that were expanded above 0.001.

Trimming cost V 3 bases and J 3 bases, with 8 bases left between them. From germline, CDR1 is SGHNT and CDR2 YENEEA. This CDR3 has 13 residues. From RNA transcripts, TCR beta CDR3 regions were amplified. The TCR CDR3 first-round RT-PCR relied on the HTBI primer set. TCRdb redid the calling of the multiplex PCR reads with MiXCR, one entry per CDR3 protein. This table holds hundreds of thousands of distinct CDR3 sequences, roughly 19% found once. Uncontrolled infection, other autoimmune disease, pregnancy and lactation each barred patients from inclusion. Clinical symptoms, serum thyroxine, TRAb, thyroid ultrasound and orbital computed tomography established diagnosis. This clonotype was picked up many times. The target antigen is unknown.

The sequencing sample was made of blood. The chain carries TRBV11-3 and TRBJ1-1, with D hard to call. The receptor comes from a man aged 45 to 65 with Graves' ophthalmopathy. The CDR3 sequence: CASSFSHHTEAFF. CDR3 sequence (DNA): TGTGCCAGCAGCTTCAGCCACCACACTGAAGCTTTCTTT.